Listed below are T cell receptor beta chains from one sample, sequenced in a study of T cell repertoires in cytomegalovirus infection. Each CDR3 protein gets one entry after TCRdb re-called the reads with MiXCR. Of about 920,000 distinct CDR3 sequences listed, about 33% were seen once; the top ten hold 13%. No antigen has been identified for these receptors. Sequenced material: cultured CD8+ T cells from PBMCs, taken from culture after CMV antigen stimulation. The receptors stem from a human donor in good health (CMV status not recorded). Some clones in this sample may be carry-over from other donors' samples. Each CDR3 is given with its conserved first and last residue. Each record gives: clone size, J gene, D gene, V gene, CDR3 DNA, CDR3 protein. The D gene is left open where the match is weak. Clone size appears in some rows only: once, few, many, or a class for an expanded clone.

clone_size: -; j_call: TRBJ1-2; d_call: TRBD1; v_call: TRBV20-1; cdr3_nt: TGCAGTGCTAGGTCGACAGGGGATAACTATGGCTACACCTTC; cdr3_aa: CSARSTGDNYGYTF
clone_size: -; j_call: TRBJ2-1; d_call: -; v_call: TRBV7-9; cdr3_nt: TGTGCCAGCAGCGGTTCCGGTAGGTCCTACAATGAGCAGTTCTTC; cdr3_aa: CASSGSGRSYNEQFF
clone_size: few; j_call: TRBJ2-2; d_call: -; v_call: TRBV10-3; cdr3_nt: TGTGCCACCCTGAGGGCGGAGGGGGAGCTGTTTTTT; cdr3_aa: CATLRAEGELFF
clone_size: -; j_call: TRBJ1-1; d_call: -; v_call: TRBV6-5; cdr3_nt: TGTGCCAGCAGTTATGGTAAGGCTGGAAAGACTGAAGCTTTCTTT; cdr3_aa: CASSYGKAGKTEAFF
clone_size: -; j_call: TRBJ1-2; d_call: -; v_call: TRBV7-6; cdr3_nt: TGTGCCAGCAGCTTTCCGGCCTATGGCTATGGCTACACCTTC; cdr3_aa: CASSFPAYGYGYTF
clone_size: many; j_call: TRBJ1-1; d_call: -; v_call: TRBV7-6; cdr3_nt: TGTGCCAGCAGCTTAGGTGGGGTACACACTGAAGCTTTCTTT; cdr3_aa: CASSLGGVHTEAFF
clone_size: many; j_call: TRBJ2-1; d_call: TRBD1; v_call: TRBV6-1; cdr3_nt: TGTGCCAGCAGTCCGACAGGGTCCAATGAGCAGTTCTTC; cdr3_aa: CASSPTGSNEQFF
clone_size: -; j_call: TRBJ1-1; d_call: -; v_call: TRBV7-9; cdr3_nt: TGTACCAGCAGCAACCGGGGGGACACTGAAGCTTTCTTT; cdr3_aa: CTSSNRGDTEAFF
clone_size: -; j_call: TRBJ2-5; d_call: -; v_call: TRBV12-3/TRBV12-4; cdr3_nt: TGTGCCAGCAGTGCGCGACGGACCCTACTCCGAGAGACCCAGTACTTC; cdr3_aa: CASSARRTLLRETQYF
clone_size: many; j_call: TRBJ2-1; d_call: -; v_call: TRBV4-1; cdr3_nt: TGCGCCAGCAGCCAAGTGGCATCAAGCTCCTACAATGAGCAGTTCTTC; cdr3_aa: CASSQVASSSYNEQFF
clone_size: few; j_call: TRBJ1-3; d_call: -; v_call: TRBV6-1; cdr3_nt: TGTGCCAGCAGTGAAGCGCTTCGGGCCTCCTTTGGAAACACCATATATTTT; cdr3_aa: CASSEALRASFGNTIYF
clone_size: -; j_call: TRBJ1-2; d_call: -; v_call: TRBV5-4; cdr3_nt: TGTGCCATCTTACTCCCGGGCCTCAACCCCCATGGCTACACCTTC; cdr3_aa: CAILLPGLNPHGYTF
clone_size: -; j_call: TRBJ1-2; d_call: -; v_call: TRBV11-2; cdr3_nt: TGTGCCAGCAGCCCGGGGAGAGCTAACTATGGCTACACCTTC; cdr3_aa: CASSPGRANYGYTF
clone_size: few; j_call: TRBJ2-2; d_call: -; v_call: TRBV19; cdr3_nt: TGTGCCAGTAGTAACTTCGGCGGGGAGCTGTTTTTT; cdr3_aa: CASSNFGGELFF
clone_size: -; j_call: TRBJ1-2; d_call: TRBD1; v_call: TRBV6-8; cdr3_nt: TGTGCCAGCAGTGGGGACAGGGGGCGCGATGGCTACACCTTC; cdr3_aa: CASSGDRGRDGYTF
clone_size: -; j_call: TRBJ1-2; d_call: TRBD1; v_call: TRBV20-1; cdr3_nt: TGCAGTGCTGGCCGGGACAGAAAGAACTATGGCTACACCTTC; cdr3_aa: CSAGRDRKNYGYTF
clone_size: -; j_call: TRBJ1-1; d_call: -; v_call: TRBV18; cdr3_nt: TGTGCCAGCTCGGGGACAAGGGGAATGAACACTAAAGCTTTCTTT; cdr3_aa: CASSGTRGMNTKAFF
clone_size: once; j_call: TRBJ2-1; d_call: TRBD2; v_call: TRBV19; cdr3_nt: TGTGCCAGTAGGGGAGCGGGGCCCTATGAGCAGTTCTTC; cdr3_aa: CASRGAGPYEQFF
clone_size: -; j_call: TRBJ2-7; d_call: TRBD1; v_call: TRBV7-8; cdr3_nt: TGTGCCAGCAGCTTAGCCCCAGGGGGTAGCCACGAGCAGTACTTC; cdr3_aa: CASSLAPGGSHEQYF
clone_size: few; j_call: TRBJ2-7; d_call: -; v_call: TRBV7-6; cdr3_nt: TGTGCTAGCAGCTTAGGATTAGGAGGGATTGGCGAGCAGTACTTC; cdr3_aa: CASSLGLGGIGEQYF
clone_size: -; j_call: TRBJ1-4; d_call: -; v_call: TRBV4-1; cdr3_nt: TGTGCCAGCAGCCAGAGGACGTCCAGTGAAAAACTGTTTTTT; cdr3_aa: CASSQRTSSEKLFF
clone_size: -; j_call: TRBJ2-4; d_call: TRBD1; v_call: TRBV28; cdr3_nt: TGTGCCAGCAGCACCTGGGACAGGGGGCTTAACATTCAGTACTTC; cdr3_aa: CASSTWDRGLNIQYF
clone_size: once; j_call: TRBJ1-2; d_call: -; v_call: TRBV15; cdr3_nt: TGTGCCACCAGCAGAGTTGGAGGGCGATATGGCTACACCTTC; cdr3_aa: CATSRVGGRYGYTF
clone_size: -; j_call: TRBJ1-1; d_call: TRBD1; v_call: TRBV7-6; cdr3_nt: TGTGCCAGCAGAACCGCGGGACAGAGAAAAATGAACACTGAAGCTTTCTTT; cdr3_aa: CASRTAGQRKMNTEAFF
clone_size: -; j_call: TRBJ2-7; d_call: -; v_call: TRBV6-1; cdr3_nt: TGTGCCAGCAGCGGACAGTCCTACAAGCAGTACTTC; cdr3_aa: CASSGQSYKQYF
clone_size: few; j_call: TRBJ2-2; d_call: -; v_call: TRBV6-1; cdr3_nt: TGTGCCAGCAGTGAAGGAAGGTGGCAGATCACCGGGGAGCTGTTTTTT; cdr3_aa: CASSEGRWQITGELFF
clone_size: few; j_call: TRBJ1-1; d_call: -; v_call: TRBV29-1; cdr3_nt: TGCAGCGTTGCAGGAGGGTTGAACACTGAAGCTTTCTTT; cdr3_aa: CSVAGGLNTEAFF
clone_size: few; j_call: TRBJ2-5; d_call: -; v_call: TRBV4-3; cdr3_nt: TGCGCCAGCAGCCAAGGTTCTCAGGGGGGCGAGACCCAGTACTTC; cdr3_aa: CASSQGSQGGETQYF
clone_size: -; j_call: TRBJ2-7; d_call: TRBD1; v_call: TRBV9; cdr3_nt: TGTGCCAGCAGCAAGGAGACAGGGCGTCCCTACGAGCAGTACTTC; cdr3_aa: CASSKETGRPYEQYF
clone_size: few; j_call: TRBJ1-5; d_call: TRBD1; v_call: TRBV27; cdr3_nt: TGTGCCAGCAGCTGGGACAGAAATCAGCCCCAGCATTTT; cdr3_aa: CASSWDRNQPQHF
clone_size: few; j_call: TRBJ2-6; d_call: TRBD1; v_call: TRBV19; cdr3_nt: TGTGCCAGTAGTTTCCGGGACAGGGTGTTCTCTGGGGCCAACGTCCTGACTTTC; cdr3_aa: CASSFRDRVFSGANVLTF
clone_size: -; j_call: TRBJ1-1; d_call: -; v_call: TRBV4-3; cdr3_nt: TGCGCCAGCAGCCAAGAACTAAAACAGCTCACTGAAGCTTTCTTT; cdr3_aa: CASSQELKQLTEAFF
clone_size: few; j_call: TRBJ2-5; d_call: -; v_call: TRBV7-6; cdr3_nt: TGTGCCAGCAGCGCATCGACAGGGAGGTTGGAGACCCAGTACTTC; cdr3_aa: CASSASTGRLETQYF
clone_size: many; j_call: TRBJ1-2; d_call: -; v_call: TRBV7-6; cdr3_nt: TGTGCCAGCAGCTTAGGGTCGGGACACCTTAACTATGGCTACACCTTC; cdr3_aa: CASSLGSGHLNYGYTF
clone_size: -; j_call: TRBJ2-7; d_call: TRBD1; v_call: TRBV14; cdr3_nt: TGTGCCAGCAGCCAAGATCTTCCAGCGGACAGGGACGGCGAGCAGTACTTC; cdr3_aa: CASSQDLPADRDGEQYF
clone_size: many; j_call: TRBJ1-1; d_call: -; v_call: TRBV27; cdr3_nt: TGTGCCAGCAGTTTATCACAGGGTTACACTGAAGCTTTCTTT; cdr3_aa: CASSLSQGYTEAFF
clone_size: -; j_call: TRBJ2-5; d_call: -; v_call: TRBV7-9; cdr3_nt: TGTGCCAGCAGCTTATTAGGGATGGAGACCCAGTACTTC; cdr3_aa: CASSLLGMETQYF
clone_size: -; j_call: TRBJ2-2; d_call: TRBD2; v_call: TRBV7-6; cdr3_nt: TGTGCCAGCAGCTTAGATGGGACTAGCGGGGCCTACACCGGGGAGCTGTTTTTT; cdr3_aa: CASSLDGTSGAYTGELFF
clone_size: once; j_call: TRBJ2-1; d_call: -; v_call: TRBV6-1; cdr3_nt: TGTGCCAGCTCGATTCAGGACAATGAGCAGTTCTTC; cdr3_aa: CASSIQDNEQFF
clone_size: few; j_call: TRBJ2-7; d_call: -; v_call: TRBV4-1; cdr3_nt: TGCGCCAGCAGCCAAGATTCGCTAACAGGGTCCTATGTGGACGAGCAGTACTTC; cdr3_aa: CASSQDSLTGSYVDEQYF
clone_size: -; j_call: TRBJ1-5; d_call: -; v_call: TRBV2; cdr3_nt: TGTGCCAGCAGTTCCGGGACCGCAAGTTATCAGCCCCAGCATTTT; cdr3_aa: CASSSGTASYQPQHF
clone_size: many; j_call: TRBJ2-2; d_call: -; v_call: TRBV7-8; cdr3_nt: TGTGCCAGCAGCTTAGGCGGACAGAACACCGGGGAGCTGTTTTTT; cdr3_aa: CASSLGGQNTGELFF
clone_size: few; j_call: TRBJ1-4; d_call: TRBD1; v_call: TRBV7-9; cdr3_nt: TGTGCCAGCAGCTCGACAGGGCGGGTGTTTTTT; cdr3_aa: CASSSTGRVFF
clone_size: -; j_call: TRBJ1-2; d_call: -; v_call: TRBV4-1; cdr3_nt: TGCGCCAGCAGCCAAGGGCTCACTTATGGCTACACCTTC; cdr3_aa: CASSQGLTYGYTF
clone_size: -; j_call: TRBJ1-5; d_call: -; v_call: TRBV19; cdr3_nt: TGTGCCAGTAGTATAGTTGTCCAGTATAGCAATCAGCCCCAGCATTTT; cdr3_aa: CASSIVVQYSNQPQHF
clone_size: few; j_call: TRBJ2-3; d_call: -; v_call: TRBV12-3/TRBV12-4; cdr3_nt: TGTGCCAGCAGTTTAGGTTCCGGGGGGCCCGTCCTGGATACGCAGTATTTT; cdr3_aa: CASSLGSGGPVLDTQYF
clone_size: many; j_call: TRBJ2-2; d_call: TRBD1; v_call: TRBV6-4; cdr3_nt: TGTGCCAGCAGTGCGGAACCGGGACAGGGTTCCGGGGAGCTGTTTTTT; cdr3_aa: CASSAEPGQGSGELFF
clone_size: -; j_call: TRBJ2-7; d_call: -; v_call: TRBV27; cdr3_nt: TGTGCCAGCAGTTTGCGAGTAGGGCGGGTGGACGAGCAGTACTTC; cdr3_aa: CASSLRVGRVDEQYF
clone_size: few; j_call: TRBJ2-7; d_call: -; v_call: TRBV2; cdr3_nt: TGTGCCAGCAGTGAGGGCCGAGGCTCCCCCGAGCAGTACTTC; cdr3_aa: CASSEGRGSPEQYF
clone_size: many; j_call: TRBJ2-4; d_call: -; v_call: TRBV12-3/TRBV12-4; cdr3_nt: TGTGCCAGCAGTCTCGGTTTCGGAAACATTCAGTACTTC; cdr3_aa: CASSLGFGNIQYF
clone_size: few; j_call: TRBJ2-7; d_call: -; v_call: TRBV18; cdr3_nt: TGTGCCAGCTCACCAACGGTAACGACCTACGAGCAGTACTTC; cdr3_aa: CASSPTVTTYEQYF